The sequence of this TCR beta chain was determined in a study of blood T cells in healthy people across ages (dated by TCRdb to about 2015). The study in broad terms: In model experiments, template switching captured about one uniquely barcoded TCR beta cDNA molecule for every two T cells. To avoid experimental bias, donors of different ages were randomly spread across the sequencing lanes. Four age groups were formed from the donors: young (average approximately 17 years), middle-aged (around 39), aged (more than 55) and long-lived (more than 75). To track age-related changes in TCR beta repertoire diversity, the study relied on deep sequencing normalized with unique cDNA molecular identifiers. Using the same blood draw, the study looked at two additional independent replicas of 1 million unique cDNA reads for two donors, one aged 18 to 30 and the other aged 80 or older.

On this clonotype: It lacks a known antigen. No much larger clonotype is one base removed from it; base qualities were not supplied.

The approximately 40 donors, aged 6 to 90 years, were systemically healthy Caucasian individuals from Russia. Ten milliliters of peripheral blood were drawn from each donor into EDTA-treated Vacutainer tubes. Ficoll-Paque density-gradient centrifugation was used to isolate PBMCs, with at least 7 million per sample. Total RNA, at least 6 micrograms per sample, was extracted from PBMCs with Trizol reagent. Naive CD45RAhigh/CD27high T cell percentages were measured by flow cytometry on a PBMC aliquot from every donor. Taken from the germline V gene, the CDR1 and CDR2 loops are SGDLS and YYNGEE. The CDR3 numbers 13 residues from cysteine through phenylalanine. The kept DNA is CDR3 alone, 39 bases in frame from the first base. At the junction V is shortened by 3 bases and J by 1 base, with 7 bases in between. Library creation used 5' RACE. Data came from an Illumina HiSeq 2500. A second PCR of about 6 to 11 cycles was performed with a sample-barcoded 5' primer and a J-beta primer mix. Each TCR beta cDNA molecule received a unique molecular identifier from a template-switch 5' adaptor carrying 12 random nucleotides. Each sample yielded at least 2.5 million CDR3-containing paired-end reads. All of the RNA was converted into first-strand cDNA using the Mint cDNA synthesis kit, with a TRBC-specific oligonucleotide serving as the primer. Following uracil-DNA glycosylase treatment, a first 18-cycle PCR with universal primers M1SS and BC2_uni_R was performed on all cDNA. The original pipeline was this. Each sample was normalized by randomly selecting 1 million high-quality reads, each carrying a distinct molecular identifier. Reads with shared molecular identifiers were discarded instead of being binned into consensus sequences. MiTCR, run with a Q25 quality threshold and the strictest error-elimination algorithm, handled CDR3 identification, clonotype clustering and error correction. A nonparametric unseen species model with Euler transformation was used to estimate a lower bound on total TCR beta diversity. TCRdb handled the public reads itself, with Q25 trimming in fastp and clone calling in MiXCR, and kept productive beta chains. Rows with a matching CDR3 protein are joined into one entry that keeps the most common DNA and genes. Here the V and J calls rest on TCRdb's processing, not on the authors' analysis. The sample records about 1.1 million distinct CDR3 sequences, 35% to 45% of which are singletons. 10% to 15% of the sample is held by the ten biggest clonotypes.

The full study reports these points: A strong correlation was found between observed TCR beta diversity and the percentage of naive T cells measured by flow cytometry. The long-lived group showed more naive CD4+ T cells, fewer expanded clones and increased TCR diversity than the aged group, suggesting age selection. As age increased, observed TCR beta diversity per million T cells dropped in a roughly linear way, and a significant reduction was already evident by age 40. Since profiling was done on bulk unsorted PBMCs, naive and antigen-experienced compartments could not be conclusively compared. Because the CMV infection status of the donors was unknown, age-related changes in expanded clonotypes may potentially have been confounded. Estimates of total diversity from one million sequenced T cells were regarded as lower bounds and underestimates.

The sequence came from a man aged 18 to 35 in good health. The sequenced sample consisted of blood. The sequence joins TRBV9 to TRBJ2-5, with the D gene uncertain. The CDR3 in this case is CASSGKTQETQYF. The DNA is TGTGCCAGCAGCGGGAAAACCCAAGAGACCCAGTACTTC.